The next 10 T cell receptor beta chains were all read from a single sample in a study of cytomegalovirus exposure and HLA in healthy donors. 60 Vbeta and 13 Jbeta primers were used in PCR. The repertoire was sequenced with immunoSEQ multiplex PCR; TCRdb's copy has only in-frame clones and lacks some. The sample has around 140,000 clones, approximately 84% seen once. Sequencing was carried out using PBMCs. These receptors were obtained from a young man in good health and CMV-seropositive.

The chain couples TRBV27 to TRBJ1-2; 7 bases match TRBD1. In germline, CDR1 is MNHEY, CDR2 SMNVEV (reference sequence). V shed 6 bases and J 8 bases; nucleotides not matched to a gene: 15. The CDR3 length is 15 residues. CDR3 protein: CASSAVTTGIYGYTF. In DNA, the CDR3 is TGTGCCAGCAGCGCGGTAACGACAGGGATATACGGCTACACCTTC.

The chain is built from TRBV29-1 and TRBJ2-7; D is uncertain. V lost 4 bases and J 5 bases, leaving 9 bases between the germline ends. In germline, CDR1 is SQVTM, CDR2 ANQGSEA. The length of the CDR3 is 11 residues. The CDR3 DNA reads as TGCAGCGTTGGCCGACATGACGAGCAGTACTTC. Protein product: CSVGRHDEQYF.

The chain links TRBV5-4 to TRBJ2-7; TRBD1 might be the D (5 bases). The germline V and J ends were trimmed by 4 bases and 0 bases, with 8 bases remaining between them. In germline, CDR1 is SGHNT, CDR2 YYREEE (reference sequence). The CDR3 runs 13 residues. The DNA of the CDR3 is TGTGCCAGCAGCCTAGGGGCCTCCTACGAGCAGTACTTC. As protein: CASSLGASYEQYF.

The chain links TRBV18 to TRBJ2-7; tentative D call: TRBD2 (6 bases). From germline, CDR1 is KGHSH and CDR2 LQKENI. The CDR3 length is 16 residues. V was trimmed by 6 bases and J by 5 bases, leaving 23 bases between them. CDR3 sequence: CASSHDLHGGGNEQYF. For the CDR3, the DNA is TGTGCCAGCTCCCATGATCTTCACGGGGGAGGCAACGAGCAGTACTTC.

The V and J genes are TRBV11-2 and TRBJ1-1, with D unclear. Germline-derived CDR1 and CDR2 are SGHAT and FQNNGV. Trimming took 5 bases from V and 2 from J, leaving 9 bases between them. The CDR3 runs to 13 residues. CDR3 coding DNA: TGTGCCAGCAGCCTCGACACCAACACTGAAGCTTTCTTT. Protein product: CASSLDTNTEAFF. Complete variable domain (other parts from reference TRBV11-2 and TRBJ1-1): EAGVAQSPRYKIIEKRQSVAFWCNPISGHATLYWYQQILGQGPKLLIQFQNNGVVDDSQLPKDRFSAERLKGVDSTLKIQPAKLEDSAVYLCASSLDTNTEAFFGQGTRLTVV.

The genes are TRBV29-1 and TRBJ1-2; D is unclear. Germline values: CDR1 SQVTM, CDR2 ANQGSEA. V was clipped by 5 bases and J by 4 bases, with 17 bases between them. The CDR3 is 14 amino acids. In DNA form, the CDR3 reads TGCAGCGTTACCCCCCCCGATGGTAGCTATGGCTACACCTTC. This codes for CSVTPPDGSYGYTF.

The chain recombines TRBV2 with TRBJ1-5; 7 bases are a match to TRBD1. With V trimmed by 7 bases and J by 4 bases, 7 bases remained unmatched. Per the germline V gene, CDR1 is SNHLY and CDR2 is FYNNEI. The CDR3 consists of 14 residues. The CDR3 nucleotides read TGTGCCAGCACCGAGGGGGCGGGGAATCAGCCCCAGCATTTT. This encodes CASTEGAGNQPQHF. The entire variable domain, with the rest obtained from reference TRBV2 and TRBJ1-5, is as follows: EPEVTQTPSHQVTQMGQEVILRCVPISNHLYFYWYRQILGQKVEFLVSFYNNEISEKSEIFDDQFSVERPDGSNFTLKIRSTKLEDSAMYFCASTEGAGNQPQHFGDGTRLSIL.

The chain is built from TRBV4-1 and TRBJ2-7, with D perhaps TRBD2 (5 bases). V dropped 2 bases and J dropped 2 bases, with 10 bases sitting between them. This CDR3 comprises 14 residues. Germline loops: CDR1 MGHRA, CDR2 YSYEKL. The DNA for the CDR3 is TGCGCCAGCAGCCAACGGACTTCTACCTACGAGCAGTACTTC. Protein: CASSQRTSTYEQYF.

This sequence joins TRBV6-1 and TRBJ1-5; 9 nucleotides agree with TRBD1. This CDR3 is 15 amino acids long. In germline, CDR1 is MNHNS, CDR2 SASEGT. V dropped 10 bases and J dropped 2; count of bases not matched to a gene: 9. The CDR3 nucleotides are TGTGCCACGTTTCGGGACAGGGAAGGCAATCAGCCCCAGCATTTT. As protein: CATFRDREGNQPQHF.

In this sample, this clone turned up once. CDR3 coding DNA: TGTGCCAGCAGTTCGGGACAGGGGCCCTATGGCTACACCTTC. Translating it yields CASSSGQGPYGYTF. The gene calls are TRBV28 and TRBJ1-2, with 10 positions matching TRBD1. Germline-derived CDR1 and CDR2 are MDHEN and SYDVKM. V lost 4 bases and J lost 4; bases outside the gene matches: 3. The CDR3 consists of 14 residues.